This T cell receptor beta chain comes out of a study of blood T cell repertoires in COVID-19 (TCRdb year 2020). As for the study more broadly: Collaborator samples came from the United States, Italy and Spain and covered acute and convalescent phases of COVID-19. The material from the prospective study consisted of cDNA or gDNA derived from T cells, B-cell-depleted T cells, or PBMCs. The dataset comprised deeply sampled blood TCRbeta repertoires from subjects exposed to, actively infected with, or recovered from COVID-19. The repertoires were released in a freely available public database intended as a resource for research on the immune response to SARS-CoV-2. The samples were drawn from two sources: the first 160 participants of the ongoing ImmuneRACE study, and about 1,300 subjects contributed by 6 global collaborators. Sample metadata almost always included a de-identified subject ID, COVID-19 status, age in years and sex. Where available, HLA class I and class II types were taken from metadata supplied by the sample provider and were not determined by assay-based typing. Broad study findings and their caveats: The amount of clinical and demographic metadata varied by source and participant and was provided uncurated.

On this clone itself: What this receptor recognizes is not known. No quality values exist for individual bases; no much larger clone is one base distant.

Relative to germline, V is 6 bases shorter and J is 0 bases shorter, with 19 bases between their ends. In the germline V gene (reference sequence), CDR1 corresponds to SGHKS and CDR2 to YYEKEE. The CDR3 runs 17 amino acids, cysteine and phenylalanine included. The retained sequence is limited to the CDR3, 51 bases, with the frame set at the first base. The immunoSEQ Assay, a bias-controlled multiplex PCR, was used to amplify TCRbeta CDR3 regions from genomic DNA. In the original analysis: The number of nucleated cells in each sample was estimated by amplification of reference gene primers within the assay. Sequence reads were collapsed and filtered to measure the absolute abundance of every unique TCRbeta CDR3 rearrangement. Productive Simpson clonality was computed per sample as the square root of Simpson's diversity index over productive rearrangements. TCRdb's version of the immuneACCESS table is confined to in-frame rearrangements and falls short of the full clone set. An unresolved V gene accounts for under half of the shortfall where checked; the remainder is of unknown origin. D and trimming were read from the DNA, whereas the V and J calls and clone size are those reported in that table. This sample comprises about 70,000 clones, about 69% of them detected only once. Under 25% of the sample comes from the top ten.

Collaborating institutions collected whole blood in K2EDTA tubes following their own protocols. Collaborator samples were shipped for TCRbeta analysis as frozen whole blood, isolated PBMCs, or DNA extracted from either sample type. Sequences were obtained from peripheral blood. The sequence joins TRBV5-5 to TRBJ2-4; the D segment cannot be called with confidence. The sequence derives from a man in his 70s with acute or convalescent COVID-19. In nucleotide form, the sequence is TGTGCCAGCACCCTGGTCCCCTCTCCAGGAGCCAAAAACATTCAGTACTTC. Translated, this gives CASTLVPSPGAKNIQYF.